The TCR beta chain under discussion was sequenced for a study of shared clonotypes between healthy human individuals. Trimming shortened V by 1 base and J by 3 bases, and 13 bases separated the two germline ends. CDR3 size: 15 residues. The germline V gene encodes CDR1 SGHRS and CDR2 YFSETQ. Regarding the study as a whole: Clonotypes which were not shared had lower generation probabilities than clonotypes that all four donors shared.

Comment on this clone: Its antigen is unidentified.

The method was immunoSEQ multiplex PCR; TCRdb's version includes in-frame clones alone and lacks a portion of them. The profile shows over a million clones, around three quarters of them singletons. This sequence originates from a man between 18 and 29 years old in good health. Some clones in this sample may be carry-over from other donors' samples. The sample was memory CD4+ T cells from PBMCs. Subset noted: CD45RA-negative fraction. The chain has TRBV5-1 and TRBJ1-2; D may be TRBD1 (6 bases). The CDR3 coding sequence is TGCGCCAGCAGCTTGCGGGGGCGAGGCCACTATGGCTACACCTTC. The encoded protein is CASSLRGRGHYGYTF.